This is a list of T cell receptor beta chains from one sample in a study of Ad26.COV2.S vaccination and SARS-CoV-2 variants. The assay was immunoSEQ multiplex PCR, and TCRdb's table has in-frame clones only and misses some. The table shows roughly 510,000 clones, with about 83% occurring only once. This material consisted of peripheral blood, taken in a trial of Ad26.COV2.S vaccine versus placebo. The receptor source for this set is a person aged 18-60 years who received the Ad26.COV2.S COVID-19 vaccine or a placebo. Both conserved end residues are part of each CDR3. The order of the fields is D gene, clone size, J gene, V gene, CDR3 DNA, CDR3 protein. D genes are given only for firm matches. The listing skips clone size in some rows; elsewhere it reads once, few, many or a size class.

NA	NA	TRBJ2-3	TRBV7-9	TGTGCCAGCAGCCTCGGCCCCCGGCGGGATACAGGGCAAGATACGCAGTATTTT	CASSLGPRRDTGQDTQYF
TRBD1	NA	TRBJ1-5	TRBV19	TGTGCCAGTAGTGTGGACAGGCCGGATCAGCCCCAGCATTTT	CASSVDRPDQPQHF
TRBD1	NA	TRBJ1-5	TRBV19	TGTGCCAGTATCAGGACAGGGGGCGCGGATCAGCCCCAGCATTTT	CASIRTGGADQPQHF
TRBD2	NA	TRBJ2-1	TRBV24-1	TGTGCCACCAGTTTAGCGGGAGGCTACAATGAGCAGTTCTTC	CATSLAGGYNEQFF
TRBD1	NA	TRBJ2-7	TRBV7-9	TGTGCCAGCAGCAAAGGGACAGGGAACTACGAGCAGTACTTC	CASSKGTGNYEQYF
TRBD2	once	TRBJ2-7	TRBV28	TGTGCCAGCAGTTTCCTTAGCGGGACCAACTTC	CASSFLSGTNF
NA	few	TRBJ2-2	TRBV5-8	TGTGCCAGCAGCTGGGGGAGAGGAACCGGGGAGCTGTTTTTT	CASSWGRGTGELFF
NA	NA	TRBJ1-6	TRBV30	TGTGCCCTCCTGGACCCCGGTAATTCACCCCTCCACTTT	CALLDPGNSPLHF
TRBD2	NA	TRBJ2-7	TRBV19	TGTGCCAGTTCCTCAGACCCGGGAGGGGGGCAGTACTTC	CASSSDPGGGQYF
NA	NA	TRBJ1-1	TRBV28	TGTGCCAGCAGTTTGAGATCCGGACGGGGGATGGCTGAAGCTTTCTTT	CASSLRSGRGMAEAFF
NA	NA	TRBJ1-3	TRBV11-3	TGTGCCAGCAGCTTATTCTATGGAAACACCATATATTTT	CASSLFYGNTIYF
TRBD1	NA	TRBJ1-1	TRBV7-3	TGTGCCAGCAGCTTAGAATTCGGCAGGGGGACTGAAGCTTTCTTT	CASSLEFGRGTEAFF
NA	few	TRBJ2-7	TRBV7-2	TGTGCCAGCACCCGGAAACCCGGGGGTCGATCCTACGAGCAGTACTTC	CASTRKPGGRSYEQYF
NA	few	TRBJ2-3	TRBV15	TGTGCCACCAGCAGAGAATCGACAGATACGCAGTATTTT	CATSRESTDTQYF
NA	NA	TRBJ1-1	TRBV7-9	TGTGCCAGTGAAGCGACCGGACCTAAAAGGGGCACTGAAGCTTTCTTT	CASEATGPKRGTEAFF
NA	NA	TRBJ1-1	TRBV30	TGTGCCTGGAGGGGGGGGTCTGAAGCTTTCTTT	CAWRGGSEAFF
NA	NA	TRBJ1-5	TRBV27	TGTGCCAGCAGTTTCCAACTCACTCGGGATCAGCCCCAGCATTTT	CASSFQLTRDQPQHF
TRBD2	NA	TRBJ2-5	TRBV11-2	TGTGCCAGCAGCTTAGGGAGCCTAGCGGGGGAGACCCAGTACTTC	CASSLGSLAGETQYF
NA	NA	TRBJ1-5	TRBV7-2	TGTGCCAGCAGCGCCGACAGAGTCAATCAGCCCCAGCATTTT	CASSADRVNQPQHF
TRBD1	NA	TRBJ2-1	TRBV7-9	TGTGCCAGCAGCTCCAACCCTAGGGACAGGGAACAATACAATGAGCAGTTCTTC	CASSSNPRDREQYNEQFF
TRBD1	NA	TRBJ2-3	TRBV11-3	TGTGCCAGCAGCTTCGGGACAGAAAAAGATACGCAGTATTTT	CASSFGTEKDTQYF
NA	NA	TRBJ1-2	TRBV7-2	TGTGCCAGCAGCCCACGAGGGTTTGATGGCTACACCTTC	CASSPRGFDGYTF
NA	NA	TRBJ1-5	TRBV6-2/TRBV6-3	TGTGCCAGCAGCCAGAACAGTGGACAGCCCCAGCATTTT	CASSQNSGQPQHF
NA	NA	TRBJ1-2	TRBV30	TGTGCCGGAACGGGGGGCTACACCTTC	CAGTGGYTF
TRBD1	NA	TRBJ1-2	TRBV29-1	TGCAGCGTACAGGGGGACTATGGCTACACCTTC	CSVQGDYGYTF
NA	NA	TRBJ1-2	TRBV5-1	TGCGCCAGCAGCTTGGGGACAGCTCAGTATGGCTACACCTTC	CASSLGTAQYGYTF
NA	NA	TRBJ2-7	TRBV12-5	TGTGCTAGTGGTCCCTATAGGTGTAGGTACGAGCAGTACTTC	CASGPYRCRYEQYF
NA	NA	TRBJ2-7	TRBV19	TGTGCCAGTAGTATGCAGGCAGGCGCCTACGAGCAGTACTTC	CASSMQAGAYEQYF
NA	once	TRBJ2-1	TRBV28	TGTGCCAGCAGTTTACAGGACAGAACACCCTACAATGAGCAGTTCTTC	CASSLQDRTPYNEQFF
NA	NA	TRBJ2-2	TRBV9	TGTGCCAGCAGCGTAGGAGTGGGCATCGGGGAGCTGTTTTTT	CASSVGVGIGELFF
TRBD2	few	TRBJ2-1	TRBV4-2	TGTGCCAGCAGCCAAGACGTGGCTAGCGGGACTTACAATGAGCAGTTCTTC	CASSQDVASGTYNEQFF
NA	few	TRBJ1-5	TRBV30	TGTGCCTGGAGTGGGGGCAATCAGCCCCAGCATTTT	CAWSGGNQPQHF
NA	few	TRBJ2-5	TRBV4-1	TGCGCCAGCAGCCAAGGAGGGCCTCAAGAGACCCAGTACTTC	CASSQGGPQETQYF
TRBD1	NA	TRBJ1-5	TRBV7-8	TGTGCCAGCAGCTCCTTATTCGGGACAGAATATAGCAATCAGCCCCAGCATTTT	CASSSLFGTEYSNQPQHF
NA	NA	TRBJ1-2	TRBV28	TGTGCCAGCAGCAGCGGGAAGGACTATGGCTACACCTTC	CASSSGKDYGYTF
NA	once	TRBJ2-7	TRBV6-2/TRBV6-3	TGTGCCAGCAGTTGGACGGCCGTGGGGGACGAGCAGTACTTC	CASSWTAVGDEQYF
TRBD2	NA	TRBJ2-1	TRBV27	TGTGCCAGCAGTCCCAGACTAGCGGGAAACGCGAATGAGCAGTTCTTC	CASSPRLAGNANEQFF
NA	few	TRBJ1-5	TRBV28	TGTGCCAGCAGTTTAAGTATCCTTTTCTTGGGGGCCCAGCATTTT	CASSLSILFLGAQHF
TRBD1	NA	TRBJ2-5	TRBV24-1	TGTGCCACCAGTGATTCGATCAGGGGGCCGGAGACCCAGTACTTC	CATSDSIRGPETQYF
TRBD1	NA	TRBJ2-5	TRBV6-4	TGTGCCAGGAAGGACAGGGCGTCTTATCAAGAGACCCAGTACTTC	CARKDRASYQETQYF
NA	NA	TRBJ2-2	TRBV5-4	TGTGCCAGCAGCGCCCAGGTAGGGGTGGGCACCGGGGAGCTGTTTTTT	CASSAQVGVGTGELFF
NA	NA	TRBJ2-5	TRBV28	TGTGCCAGCAGCCGAAGCGTTGGGACTCGCGACGACTTC	CASSRSVGTRDDF
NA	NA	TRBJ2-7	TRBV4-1	TGCGCCAGCAGCTCGAACTCCGGGCAAGCCTACGAGCAGTACTTC	CASSSNSGQAYEQYF
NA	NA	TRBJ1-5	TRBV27	TGTGCCAGCAGGAGACAGCCGCATCAGCCCCAGCATTTT	CASRRQPHQPQHF
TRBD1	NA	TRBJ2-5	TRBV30	TGTGCCTGGAGTCGGGGGACAGGGGGCATGGAGACCCAGTACTTC	CAWSRGTGGMETQYF
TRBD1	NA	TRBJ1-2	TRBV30	TGTGCCTGGAGTACAGGGGGTTCCGCCTATGGCTACACCTTC	CAWSTGGSAYGYTF
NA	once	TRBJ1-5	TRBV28	TGTGCCAGCAGTTTAGGCGGGATCCAGGAGCAGCCCCAGCATTTT	CASSLGGIQEQPQHF
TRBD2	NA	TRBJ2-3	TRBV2	TGTGCCAGCAGTGAGCCCCTACTAGCGGGAGGAGATACGCAGTATTTT	CASSEPLLAGGDTQYF
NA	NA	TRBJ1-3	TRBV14	TGTGCCAGCAGCGGCGGAGGCCCCAGTCCTGGAAACACCATATATTTT	CASSGGGPSPGNTIYF
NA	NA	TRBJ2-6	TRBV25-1	TGTGCCAGCAGTGAAGGCAGGCACTCTGGGGCCAACGTCCTGACTTTC	CASSEGRHSGANVLTF
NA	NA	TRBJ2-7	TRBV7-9	TGTGCCAGCAGCCTCCCCGGGGACGAGCAGTACTTC	CASSLPGDEQYF
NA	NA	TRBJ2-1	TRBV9	TGTGCCAGCAGCGTCAGCGGCACCAATGAGCAGTTCTTC	CASSVSGTNEQFF
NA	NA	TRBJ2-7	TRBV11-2	TGTGCCAGCAGCTTAGGGGACCGGGGCGAGCAGTACTTC	CASSLGDRGEQYF
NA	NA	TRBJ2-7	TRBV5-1	TGCGCCAGCAGTCCGACCCCCTACGAGCAGTACTTC	CASSPTPYEQYF
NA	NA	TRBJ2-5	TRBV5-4	TGTGCCAGCAGCTTGGCAGCCGGCGAGACCCAGTACTTC	CASSLAAGETQYF